These 21 T cell receptor beta chains were sequenced from one sample in a study of blood T cell repertoires in COVID-19. TCRdb's table, derived via immunoSEQ multiplex PCR, lists solely in-frame clones and lacks some. The table records around 300,000 clones, approximately 90% of them present only once. Input material: PBMCs or T cells enriched from blood (not recorded which). The source is a woman under 30 who had recovered from COVID-19.

The J gene is TRBJ1-2, the V gene TRBV10-3, with a tentative D call TRBD1 (5 bases). Germline V gene lookup returns CDR1 ENHRY and CDR2 SYGVKD. The CDR3 runs 14 residues. V lost 6 bases, J lost 2 bases, and 13 bases lay in between. In nucleotides, the CDR3 is TGTGCCATCAGCCGAGGGGAGGGGAACTATGGCTACACCTTC. It translates to CAISRGEGNYGYTF.

The chain uses TRBV19 and TRBJ1-2; D gene unclear. V shed 0 bases and J shed 6 bases, with 11 bases lying between them. The germline V gene encodes CDR1 LNHDA and CDR2 SQIVND (reference sequence). The CDR3 is made up of 14 amino acids. The CDR3 is CASSIDASLNGYTF. The DNA for the CDR3 is TGTGCCAGTAGTATAGACGCCAGTCTTAATGGCTACACCTTC.

This chain joins TRBV2 and TRBJ1-2; D might be TRBD1 (6 bases). Germline CDR1 and CDR2: SNHLY and FYNNEI. CDR3 length equals 12 residues. V was cut by 4 bases and J by 7 bases, with 10 bases left in between. The chain's CDR3 is CASSAQGIGYTF. The CDR3 coding sequence is TGTGCCAGCAGTGCGCAGGGGATTGGCTACACCTTC.

This clone was counted between two and nine times. The rearrangement links TRBV7-9 to TRBJ1-6; D gene unclear. This CDR3 comprises 15 residues. Trimming cost V 4 bases and J 6 bases, with 13 bases left between them. Looked up from germline, CDR1 is SEHNR and CDR2 is FQNEAQ (reference sequence). CDR3 sequence: CASSSASVPNSPLHF. The CDR3 region has the DNA TGTGCCAGCAGCTCCGCGTCGGTTCCTAATTCACCCCTCCACTTT. The full variable domain, its missing parts supplied by reference TRBV7-9 and TRBJ1-6, is DTGVSQNPRHKITKRGQNVTFRCDPISEHNRLYWYRQTLGQGPEFLTYFQNEAQLEKSRLLSDRFSAERPKGSFSTLEIQRTEQGDSAMYLCASSSASVPNSPLHFGNGTRLTVT.

The V call is TRBV25-1, the J call TRBJ1-3; 8 nucleotides align to TRBD1. The germline V gene encodes CDR1 MGHDK and CDR2 SYGVNS. Unmatched junction bases numbered 1, after V lost 4 bases and J lost 2 bases. The CDR3 covers 14 residues. The CDR3 loop reads CASSAGGTGNTIYF. CDR3 coding DNA: TGTGCCAGCAGTGCAGGGGGCACTGGAAACACCATATATTTT.

For the CDR3, the DNA is TGTGCCAGCAGCTTAGAGGGCCCAGGGGAAGATGGCTACACCTTC. Protein product: CASSLEGPGEDGYTF. The chain couples TRBV7-9 to TRBJ1-2; possibly TRBD1 for D (6 bases). The CDR3 totals 15 residues. CDR1 SEHNR and CDR2 FQNEAQ come from the germline V gene (reference sequence). Trimming cost V 1 base and J 6 bases, with 15 bases left between them.

The chain joins TRBV28 to TRBJ2-3, with 8 nucleotides matching TRBD2. J gave up 3 bases and V 6 bases, and 14 bases lay outside the gene matches. Germline loops: CDR1 MDHEN, CDR2 SYDVKM. The CDR3 is made up of 17 amino acids. The CDR3 bases are TGTGCCAGCAGCCTCGGAGGGAGCGGGGGAATTACAGATACGCAGTATTTT. Its translation: CASSLGGSGGITDTQYF.

The rearrangement uses TRBV5-1 and TRBJ1-2; D not certain. The CDR3 loop spans 14 amino acids. CDR1 SGHRS and CDR2 YFSETQ come from the germline V gene. Deletions cut 0 bases from V and 1 base from J, with 7 bases between. In DNA, the CDR3 is TGCGCCAGCAGCTTGGCCACGGTTAACTATGGCTACACCTTC. Protein: CASSLATVNYGYTF.

The V gene is TRBV6-5, the J gene TRBJ2-5; the match to TRBD1 covers 7 bases. The length of the CDR3 is 14 residues. V lost 7 bases to trimming and J lost 5 bases; unmatched junction nucleotides: 10. Germline CDR1 MNHEY, CDR2 SVGAGI. The CDR3, as DNA: TGTGCCAGCAATCCACTGACAGGGCGCGAGACCCAGTACTTC. Its translation: CASNPLTGRETQYF.

V gene TRBV24-1 combines with J gene TRBJ2-3; 7 bases are shared with TRBD2. The trim removed 3 bases at V and 4 bases at J, leaving 12 bases unmatched. The germline V gene has CDR1 KGHDR and CDR2 SFDVKD. The CDR3 runs 17 residues. The CDR3 DNA sequence: TGTGCCACCAGTGATCCCCGGGGAGGGGAAGTTGCAGATACGCAGTATTTT. It encodes CATSDPRGGEVADTQYF.

The V and J genes are TRBV19 and TRBJ1-2, with D maybe TRBD1 (5 bases). The CDR3 contains 21 residues. V gave up 3 bases and J gave up 4 bases, with 33 bases separating them. The germline CDR1 and CDR2 sequences are LNHDA and SQIVND (reference sequence). The DNA for the CDR3 is TGTGCCAGTAGTATTTATCCTCCGACAGTAATGGGGCAAAGCAACCGCTATGGCTACACCTTC. This codes for CASSIYPPTVMGQSNRYGYTF.

This rearrangement joins TRBV11-3 to TRBJ2-1; the D is unclear. Trimming left V 4 bases short and J 4 bases short, with 20 bases between. CDR1 is SGHNT, CDR2 YENEEA, per germline. The CDR3 runs 17 residues. The CDR3 sequence is CASSSTRDPRGYNEQFF. The CDR3 coding sequence is TGTGCCAGCAGCTCAACCCGTGATCCTAGAGGTTACAATGAGCAGTTCTTC.

The chain joins TRBV5-1 to TRBJ2-3, with 7 bases fitting TRBD2. The V gene's germline CDR1 is SGHRS and CDR2 YFSETQ. The CDR3 loop spans 15 amino acids. V gave up 6 bases and J gave up 4 bases; unmatched junction bases: 11. CDR3 protein: CASNLGSGGPDTQYF. CDR3 DNA sequence: TGCGCCAGCAACCTAGGGTCGGGGGGTCCAGATACGCAGTATTTT.

This sequence joins TRBV19 and TRBJ1-1, with D possibly TRBD1 on 6 matching bases. The V end was cut by 8 bases, the J end by 0 bases, with 10 bases between. The CDR3 sequence is 13 residues long. Germline V gene lookup returns CDR1 LNHDA and CDR2 SQIVND (reference sequence). This CDR3 is CASGDTMNTEAFF. In DNA form, the CDR3 reads TGTGCCAGTGGGGACACCATGAACACTGAAGCTTTCTTT.

Here the CDR3 reads CASSLEGVSEAFF. Here the CDR3 DNA reads TGTGCCAGCAGCTTAGAAGGGGTTTCTGAAGCTTTCTTT. This chain connects TRBV11-2 to TRBJ1-1, with D perhaps TRBD1 (5 bases). With 0 bases removed from V and 6 bases from J, the gap between germline ends came to 8 bases. CDR1 SGHAT and CDR2 FQNNGV come from the germline V gene. CDR3 length: 13 residues.

The chain couples TRBV7-8 to TRBJ1-2; TRBD1 matches 9 bases. Looked up from germline, CDR1 is SGHVS and CDR2 is FQNEAQ. There are 15 residues in the CDR3. V was pared by 1 base and J by 5 bases, with 5 bases of the junction left unmatched. The CDR3: CASSLGRDRVYGYTF. DNA of the CDR3: TGTGCCAGCAGCTTAGGCCGGGACAGGGTATATGGCTACACCTTC.

CDR3 DNA: TGTGCCAGCGGATCCTCCAGGGGGTACACTGAAGCTTTCTTT. Translation gives CASGSSRGYTEAFF. V and J are TRBV2 and TRBJ1-1, with 7 bases matching TRBD1. The V gene's germline CDR1 is SNHLY and CDR2 FYNNEI. This CDR3 has 14 amino acids. V gave up 8 bases and J gave up 3 bases; unmatched junction bases: 9.

The CDR3 loop is CASSFAAGTGGAYEQYF. Written as DNA, the CDR3 is TGTGCCAGCAGTTTTGCGGCGGGGACAGGGGGGGCCTACGAGCAGTACTTC. The chain uses TRBV28 and TRBJ2-7, with TRBD1 identical over 11 bases. J gave up 2 bases and V 3 bases, and 9 bases lay outside the gene matches. The CDR3 is 17 residues long. Germline CDR1 reads MDHEN; CDR2 reads SYDVKM.

This chain connects TRBV28 to TRBJ1-4; D may be TRBD1 (5 bases). Germline assignment: CDR1 MDHEN and CDR2 SYDVKM. The CDR3 spans 17 residues. Trimming shortened V by 4 bases and J by 7 bases, and 22 bases separated the two germline ends. The CDR3 DNA reads TGTGCCAGCAGTTGGACCTGGGGCAGCCTGACCATTGAAAAACTGTTTTTT. Protein product: CASSWTWGSLTIEKLFF.

The CDR3 loop reads CASSLAIHRTGYTF. Written as DNA, the CDR3 is TGCGCCAGCAGCTTGGCCATACACAGGACTGGCTACACCTTC. The chain links TRBV5-1 to TRBJ1-2; possible D gene TRBD1, 5 bases. The V end was cut by 0 bases, the J end by 7 bases, with 13 bases between. The CDR3 contains 14 residues. Germline V gives CDR1 SGHRS, CDR2 YFSETQ.

The V and J genes are TRBV5-4 and TRBJ1-1; 12 nucleotides line up with TRBD1. The CDR3 has 17 amino acids. The V segment lost 4 bases and the J segment 5 bases; nucleotides outside the gene matches: 12. Per germline, CDR1 SGHNT and CDR2 YYREEE (reference sequence). The CDR3 DNA reads as TGTGCCAGCAGCAGAGGGACAGGGGGCTCCCTATGGACTGAAGCTTTCTTT. It translates to CASSRGTGGSLWTEAFF.